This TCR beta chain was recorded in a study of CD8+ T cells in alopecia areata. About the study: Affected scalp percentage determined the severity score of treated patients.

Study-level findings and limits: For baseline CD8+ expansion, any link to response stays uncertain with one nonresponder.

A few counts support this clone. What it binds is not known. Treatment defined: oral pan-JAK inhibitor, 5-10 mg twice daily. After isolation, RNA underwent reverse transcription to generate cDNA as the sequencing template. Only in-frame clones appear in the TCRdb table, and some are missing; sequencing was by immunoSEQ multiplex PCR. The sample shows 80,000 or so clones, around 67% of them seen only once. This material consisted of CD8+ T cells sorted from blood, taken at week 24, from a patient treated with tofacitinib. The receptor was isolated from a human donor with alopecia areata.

The CDR3 spells CASSFSSNTEAFF. CDR3 sequence (DNA): TGTGCCAGCAGCTTTTCTTCGAACACTGAAGCTTTCTTT. The chain carries TRBV7-9 and TRBJ1-1; the D is unclear. V lost 3 bases and J lost 1, with 6 bases in between. CDR1 and CDR2 from the germline V gene are SEHNR and FQNEAQ (reference sequence). This CDR3 is built from 13 residues.